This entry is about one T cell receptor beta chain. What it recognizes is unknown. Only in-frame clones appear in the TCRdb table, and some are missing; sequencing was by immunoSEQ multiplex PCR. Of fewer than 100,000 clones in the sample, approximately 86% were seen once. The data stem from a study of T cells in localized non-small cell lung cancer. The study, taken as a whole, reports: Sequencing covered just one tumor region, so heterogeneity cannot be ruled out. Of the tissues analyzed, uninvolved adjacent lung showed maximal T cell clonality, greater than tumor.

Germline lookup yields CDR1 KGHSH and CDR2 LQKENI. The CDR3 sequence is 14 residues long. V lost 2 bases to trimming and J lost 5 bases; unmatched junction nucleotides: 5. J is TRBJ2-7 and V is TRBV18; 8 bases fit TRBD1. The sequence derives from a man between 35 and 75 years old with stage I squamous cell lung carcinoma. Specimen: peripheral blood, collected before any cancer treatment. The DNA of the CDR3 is TGTGCCAGCTCACCAGAGACAGGGGACCACGAGCAGTACTTC. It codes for CASSPETGDHEQYF. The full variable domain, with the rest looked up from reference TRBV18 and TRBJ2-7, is NAGVMQNPRHLVRRRGQEARLRCSPMKGHSHVYWYRQLPEEGLKFMVYLQKENIIDESGMPKERFSAEFPKEGPSILRIQQVVRGDSAAYFCASSPETGDHEQYFGPGTRLTVT.